This TCR beta chain was identified in a study of T cells in Graves' hyperthyroidism and ophthalmopathy (dated by TCRdb to the late 2010s). Background on the whole study: A discovery cohort of approximately 100 patients, about 40 with Graves' ophthalmopathy and 55 to 60 with stable Graves' hyperthyroidism, was used to find distinguishing TCR V-J signatures. The roughly 99 discovery patients were divided at random into training and test sets in a 7:3 ratio. Thyroid tissue and blood T-cell repertoires from roughly six Graves' hyperthyroidism patients were also compared in the study. After sampling, hyperthyroidism patients received methimazole starting at 30 mg daily, and ophthalmopathy patients received high-dose intravenous methylprednisolone. Prospective prediction of ophthalmopathy was tested in an independent validation cohort of fewer than 20 hyperthyroidism patients and 17 patients who later progressed to ophthalmopathy. According to the paper, TCR Vbeta CDR3 sequencing was carried out on roughly 130 peripheral blood samples, which came from over 40 ophthalmopathy, approximately 78 hyperthyroidism and approximately 17 progressor patients.

V has 3 bases trimmed and J has 5 bases trimmed; junction bases matching no gene number 5. Counted from cysteine to phenylalanine, this CDR3 has 14 amino acids. The CDR3 DNA has 42 bases and is translated from base 1. Taken from the germline V gene (reference sequence), the CDR1 and CDR2 loops are SEHNR and FQNEAQ. Notes on this clonotype: The specificity of this receptor is unknown. Base qualities are missing; no much larger clone stands one base away.

TCR beta CDR3 regions were amplified from RNA transcripts. A first-round RT-PCR of the TCR CDR3 used the HTBI primer set with the Qiagen OneStep RT-PCR kit. A second multiplex PCR round built the libraries, followed by size selection and purification. Sequencing of the libraries was done on an Illumina HiSeq2000 using paired-end 100 bp reads. Turning to the authors' computational methods: SOAPnuke was used to process the raw data, with reads discarded if the reads contained adapters or uncalled bases, had a mean Phred below 15, or lacked an exact constant-primer or identifier match. High-quality paired reads were merged with COPE v1.2.5, and unique nucleotide sequences were defined as clonotypes. Clonotypes were aligned to IMGT TRBV, TRBD and TRBJ reference segments using MiTCR v1.1. The analysis included only V-J combinations with a frequency above 0.0001, which together covered roughly 99% of the repertoires. The TCS score was defined as the ratio of F50 (clonal expansion) to E x V (chaos), calculated using BLOSUM62-based TCRdist between CDR3 peptides within each V-J. Welch's t-statistics and random forest reduced fewer than 550 V-J features to roughly 13, which were used in a naive Bayes classifier (R e1071). Thyroid-blood repertoire similarity was quantified with the Morisita-Horn index. TCRdb redid the processing of the public reads, applying fastp at Q25 and MiXCR, and retained in-frame beta chains. Rows matching on CDR3 protein sequence are summarized as one entry with the most common DNA and genes. The authors' filters were not applied to this entry. A total of 600,000 to 700,000 distinct CDR3 sequences appear in this sample, approximately 42% of them only once. Jointly, the top ten make up 6.5% to 9% of the sample.

Broader findings and caveats from the paper: Sample size was not statistically predetermined, and investigators were not blinded to group allocation. A model built on a 13 V-J signature distinguished ophthalmopathy from stable hyperthyroidism, reaching roughly 88% sensitivity and around 81% specificity in cross-validation and 80%/75% in testing. Most expanded thyroid clonotypes (frequency above 0.001) were also detected in blood, suggesting blood repertoires may reflect thyroid immune responses. In validation, progression to ophthalmopathy was predicted by the model with 70.59% sensitivity and approximately 78% specificity, a median of roughly six months before onset.

Patients with uncontrolled infections, other autoimmune diseases, pregnancy or lactation were excluded. Diagnoses were based on clinical symptoms, serum thyroxine and TRAb, thyroid ultrasound and orbital computed tomography. Total RNA was extracted with Trizol reagent, and quality was checked on an Agilent 2100 Bioanalyzer. The sequence joins TRBV7-9 to TRBJ2-7, and 9 junctional nucleotides match TRBD1. This TCR was recovered from an adult man with Graves' disease, either hyperthyroidism or ophthalmopathy (not recorded which). The sequenced sample was peripheral blood or thyroid tissue (not recorded which). The sequence in DNA is TGTGCCAGCAGCTTCCGGGACAGGGAGGACGAGCAGTACTTC. The translation is CASSFRDREDEQYF.